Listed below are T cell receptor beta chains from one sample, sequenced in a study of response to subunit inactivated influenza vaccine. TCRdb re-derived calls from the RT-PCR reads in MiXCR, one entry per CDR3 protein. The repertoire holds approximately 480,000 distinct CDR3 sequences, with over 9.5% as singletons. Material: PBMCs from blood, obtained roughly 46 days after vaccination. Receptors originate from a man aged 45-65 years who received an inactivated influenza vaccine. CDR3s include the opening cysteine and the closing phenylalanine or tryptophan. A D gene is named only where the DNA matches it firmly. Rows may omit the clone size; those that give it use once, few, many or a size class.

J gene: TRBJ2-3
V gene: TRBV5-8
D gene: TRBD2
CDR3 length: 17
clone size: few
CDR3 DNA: TGTGCCAGCAGCTCCGGGACTAGCGGGGGAGGCACAGATACGCAGTATTTT
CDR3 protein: CASSSGTSGGGTDTQYF

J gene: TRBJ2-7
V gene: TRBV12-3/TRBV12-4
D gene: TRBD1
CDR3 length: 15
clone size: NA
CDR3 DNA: TGTGCCAGCAGTGGGGGACAGGTCAGCTCCTACGAGCAGTACTTC
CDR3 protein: CASSGGQVSSYEQYF

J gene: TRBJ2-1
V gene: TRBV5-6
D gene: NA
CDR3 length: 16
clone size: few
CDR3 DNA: TGTGCCAGCAGCTTGGCCCACTCGCTGGTGGTCGATGAGCAGTTCTTC
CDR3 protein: CASSLAHSLVVDEQFF

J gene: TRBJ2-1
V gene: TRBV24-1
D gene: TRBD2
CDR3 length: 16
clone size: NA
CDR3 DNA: TGTGCCACCAGTGACCGCGGGGGGAGCTCCTACAATGAGCAGTTCTTC
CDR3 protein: CATSDRGGSSYNEQFF

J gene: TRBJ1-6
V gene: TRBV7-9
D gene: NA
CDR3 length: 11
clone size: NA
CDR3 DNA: TGTGCCAGCGGGACTAATTCACCCCTCCACTTT
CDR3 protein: CASGTNSPLHF

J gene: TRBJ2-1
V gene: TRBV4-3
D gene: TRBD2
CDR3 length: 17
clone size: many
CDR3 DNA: TGCGCCAGCAGCCAGGGGACTAGCGGAAGTTGGTACAATGAGCAGTTCTTC
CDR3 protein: CASSQGTSGSWYNEQFF

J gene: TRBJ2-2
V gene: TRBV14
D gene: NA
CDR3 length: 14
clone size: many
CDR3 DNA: TGTGCCAGCAGCCAAGGGTTACGGGCCGGGGAGCTGTTTTTT
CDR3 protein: CASSQGLRAGELFF

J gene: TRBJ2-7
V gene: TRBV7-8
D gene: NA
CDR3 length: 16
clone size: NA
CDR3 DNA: TGTGCCAGCAGCCCCGTCCTACAGGCCTACTCCTACGAGCAGTACTTC
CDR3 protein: CASSPVLQAYSYEQYF

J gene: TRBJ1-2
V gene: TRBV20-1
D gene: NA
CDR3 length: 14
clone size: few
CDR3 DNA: TGCAGTGCTAGGTTAGGCCCAGTTATCTATGGCTACACCTTC
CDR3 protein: CSARLGPVIYGYTF

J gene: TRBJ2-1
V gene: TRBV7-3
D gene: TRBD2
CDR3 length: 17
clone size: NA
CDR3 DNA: TGTGCCAGCAGCCCACAGCCTAGCGGACTCCACTACAATGAGCAGTTCTTC
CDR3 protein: CASSPQPSGLHYNEQFF

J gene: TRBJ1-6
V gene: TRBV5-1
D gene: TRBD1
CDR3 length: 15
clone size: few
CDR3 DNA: TGCGCCAGCAGCTTGTGGGGACAGGGGGACTCACCCCTCCACTTT
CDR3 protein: CASSLWGQGDSPLHF

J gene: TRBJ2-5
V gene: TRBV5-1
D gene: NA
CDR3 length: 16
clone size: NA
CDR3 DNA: TGCGCCAGCAGCTTGGCTATGAGCACTCCAAGAGAAACCCAGTACTTC
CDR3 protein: CASSLAMSTPRETQYF

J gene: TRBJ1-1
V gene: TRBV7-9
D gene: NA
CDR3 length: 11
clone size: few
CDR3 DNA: TGTGCCAGCAGCTTAGAGCTCGAAGCTTTCTTT
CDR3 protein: CASSLELEAFF

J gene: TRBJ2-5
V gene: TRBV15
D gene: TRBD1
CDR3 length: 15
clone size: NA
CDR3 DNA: TGTGCCACCAGCACCAGGGGGAGTAGCACAGAGACCCAGTACTTC
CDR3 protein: CATSTRGSSTETQYF

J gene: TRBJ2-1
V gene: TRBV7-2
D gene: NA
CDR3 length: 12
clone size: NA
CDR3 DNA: TGTGCCAGCAGCCCCCGGGTGGGAGGGCAGTTCTTC
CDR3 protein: CASSPRVGGQFF

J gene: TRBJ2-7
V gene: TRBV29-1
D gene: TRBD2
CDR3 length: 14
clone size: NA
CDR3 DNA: TGCAGCGTTGAATCGAGCGGGAGGTGTTACGAGCAGTACTTC
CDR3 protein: CSVESSGRCYEQYF

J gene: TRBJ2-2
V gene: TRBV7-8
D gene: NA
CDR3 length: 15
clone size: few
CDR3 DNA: TGTGCCAGCAGCTTAGAGGGTATCGGCACCGGGGAGCTGTTTTTT
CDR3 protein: CASSLEGIGTGELFF

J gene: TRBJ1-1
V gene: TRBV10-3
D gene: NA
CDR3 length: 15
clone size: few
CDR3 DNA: TGTGCCATCAGTGGCCTAGAGGGGGTGAACACTGAAGCTTTCTTT
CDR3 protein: CAISGLEGVNTEAFF

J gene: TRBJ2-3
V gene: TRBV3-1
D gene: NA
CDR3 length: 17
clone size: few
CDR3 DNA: TGTGCCAGCAGCCGCCCCGGGTCGCCCGACAGGATAGATACGCAGTATTTT
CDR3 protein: CASSRPGSPDRIDTQYF

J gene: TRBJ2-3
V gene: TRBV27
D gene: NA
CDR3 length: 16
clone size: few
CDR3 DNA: TGTGCCAGCAGTTTCGCCGGGACAACTAGCACAGATACGCAGTATTTT
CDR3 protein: CASSFAGTTSTDTQYF

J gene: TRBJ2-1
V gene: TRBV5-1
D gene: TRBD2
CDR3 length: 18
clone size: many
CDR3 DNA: TGCGCCAGCAGCTTGGGGGAGACCTGGACTAGCGGATACAATGAGCAGTTCTTC
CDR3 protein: CASSLGETWTSGYNEQFF

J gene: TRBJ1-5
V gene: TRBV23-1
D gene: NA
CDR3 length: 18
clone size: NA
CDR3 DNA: TGCGCCAGCAGTCAATCGGGATTGCTAATCCGAAGCAATCAGCCCCAGCATTTT
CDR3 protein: CASSQSGLLIRSNQPQHF

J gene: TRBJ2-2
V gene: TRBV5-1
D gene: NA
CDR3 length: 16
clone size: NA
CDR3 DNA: TGCGCCAGCAGCTTGGCCGGGGACTGGAACACCGGGGAGCTGTTTTTT
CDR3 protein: CASSLAGDWNTGELFF

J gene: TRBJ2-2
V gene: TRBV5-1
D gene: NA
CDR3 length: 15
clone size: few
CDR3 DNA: TGCGCCAGCAAACAGGGATTGAGGCTCACCGGGGAGCTGTTTTTT
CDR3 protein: CASKQGLRLTGELFF

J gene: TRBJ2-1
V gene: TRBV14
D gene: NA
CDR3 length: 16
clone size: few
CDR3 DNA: TGTGCCAGCAGCGAGACTACCTATTACTCTTACAATGAGCAGTTCTTC
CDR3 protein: CASSETTYYSYNEQFF